The clone carrying this T cell receptor beta chain was seen repeatedly, ten times or more. The antigen is undetermined. TCRdb redid the calling of the 5' RACE reads with MiXCR, one entry per CDR3 protein. The data show some 220,000 distinct CDR3 sequences, with 6% to 8% seen just once and 14% held by the top ten. J lost 6 bases, V lost 4 bases, and 15 bases had no gene match. This CDR3 spans 18 amino acids. CDR1 and CDR2 (germline): LGHNA, YNFKEQ. The data originate from a study of CD8 T cells in ankylosing spondylitis. General study points: Prior literature has documented some motif variants in synovial fluid and blood from reactive arthritis. Characteristic, it appeared, of ankylosing spondylitis blood was a TCR beta motif of 7 or 8 highly homologous variants. Disease-associated clones were reportedly significantly overrepresented in matched ankylosing spondylitis synovial fluid.

The sequence was obtained from a male donor with ankylosing spondylitis. Sequencing input: blood, either unsorted or a sorted T cell fraction (not recorded which). The V and J genes are TRBV4-2 and TRBJ1-3, with TRBD1 identical over 10 bases. CDR3 protein: CASSRRDRGAVLENTIYF. The CDR3 DNA is TGTGCCAGCAGCCGCCGGGACAGGGGCGCCGTGTTGGAAAACACCATATATTTT.